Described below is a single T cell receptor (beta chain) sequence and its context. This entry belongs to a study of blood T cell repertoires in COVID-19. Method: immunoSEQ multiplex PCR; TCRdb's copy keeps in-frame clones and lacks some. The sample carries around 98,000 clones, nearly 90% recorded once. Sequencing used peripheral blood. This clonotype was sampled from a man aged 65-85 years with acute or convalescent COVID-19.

The CDR3 nucleotides read TGTGCCAGCAGTCCTGGATCGCGGGGAGAGACCCAGTACTTC. Translating it yields CASSPGSRGETQYF. The chain recombines TRBV3-1 (or the pseudogene TRBV3-2) with TRBJ2-5, with a weak D call TRBD2 (6 bases). Germline lookup yields CDR1 LGHDT and CDR2 YNNKEL (reference sequence). The CDR3 spans 14 residues. Trimming removed 6 bases at V and 4 bases at J, with 15 bases between.